This T cell receptor beta chain was profiled in a study of T cell responses to AZD1222 COVID-19 vaccine. Some clones are missing from TCRdb's copy, which holds only in-frame ones; the method was immunoSEQ multiplex PCR. The sample records about 180,000 clones, approximately 92% being singletons. This CDR3 contains 15 residues. Between the trimmed V and J ends, which lost 0 bases and 3 bases, there was a span of 8 bases. From germline, CDR1 is MDHEN and CDR2 SYDVKM. Findings of the study overall: Vaccine-related CD4 TCRs covered spike, predominating at 160-218 and 743-854.

This clone was detected a few times. Its antigen remains unknown. Material: peripheral blood, obtained 28 days after the second dose of the MenACWY control vaccine. The source is an adult who received the MenACWY meningococcal vaccine as a control. The rearrangement uses TRBV28 and TRBJ2-2, with no clear D. The CDR3 loop is CASSLWDRDTGELFF. The CDR3 bases are TGTGCCAGCAGTTTATGGGATCGGGACACCGGGGAGCTGTTTTTT.